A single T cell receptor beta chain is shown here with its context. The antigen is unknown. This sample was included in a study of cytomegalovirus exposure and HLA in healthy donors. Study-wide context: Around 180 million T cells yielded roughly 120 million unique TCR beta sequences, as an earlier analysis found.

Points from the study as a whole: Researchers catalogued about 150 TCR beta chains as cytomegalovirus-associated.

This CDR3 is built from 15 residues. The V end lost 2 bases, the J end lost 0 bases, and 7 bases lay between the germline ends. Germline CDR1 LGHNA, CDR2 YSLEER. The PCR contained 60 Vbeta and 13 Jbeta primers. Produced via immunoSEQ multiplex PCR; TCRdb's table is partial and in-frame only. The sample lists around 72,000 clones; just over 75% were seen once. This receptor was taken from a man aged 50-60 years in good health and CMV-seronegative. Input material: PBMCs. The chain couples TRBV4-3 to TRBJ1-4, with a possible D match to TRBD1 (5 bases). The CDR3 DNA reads TGCGCCAGCAGCCAACTCAGGGCAACTAATGAAAAACTGTTTTTT. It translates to CASSQLRATNEKLFF.